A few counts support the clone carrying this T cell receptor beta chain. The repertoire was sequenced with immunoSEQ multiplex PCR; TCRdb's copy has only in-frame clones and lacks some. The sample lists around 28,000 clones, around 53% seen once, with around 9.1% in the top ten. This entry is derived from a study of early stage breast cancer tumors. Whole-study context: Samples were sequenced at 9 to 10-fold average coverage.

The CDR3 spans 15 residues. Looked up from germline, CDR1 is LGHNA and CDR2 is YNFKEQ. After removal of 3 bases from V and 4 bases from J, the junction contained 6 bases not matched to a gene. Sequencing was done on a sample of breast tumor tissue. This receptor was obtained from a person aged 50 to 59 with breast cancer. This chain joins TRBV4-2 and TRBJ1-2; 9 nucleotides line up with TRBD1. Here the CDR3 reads CASSQDRGVSYGYTF. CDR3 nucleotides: TGTGCCAGCAGCCAGGACAGGGGTGTAAGCTATGGCTACACCTTC.